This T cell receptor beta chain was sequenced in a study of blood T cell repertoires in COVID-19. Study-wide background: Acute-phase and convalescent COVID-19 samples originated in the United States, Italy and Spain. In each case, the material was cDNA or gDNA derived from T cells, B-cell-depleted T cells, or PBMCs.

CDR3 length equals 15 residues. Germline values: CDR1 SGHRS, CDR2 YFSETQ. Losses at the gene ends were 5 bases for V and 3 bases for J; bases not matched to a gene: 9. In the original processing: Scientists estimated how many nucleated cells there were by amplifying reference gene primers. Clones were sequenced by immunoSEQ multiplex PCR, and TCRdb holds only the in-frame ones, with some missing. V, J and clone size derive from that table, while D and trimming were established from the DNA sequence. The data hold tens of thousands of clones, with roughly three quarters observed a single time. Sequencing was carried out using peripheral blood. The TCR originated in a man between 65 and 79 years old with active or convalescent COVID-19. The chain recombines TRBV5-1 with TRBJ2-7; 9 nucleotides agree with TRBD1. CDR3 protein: CASRGTDRGYYEQYF. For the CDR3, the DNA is TGCGCCAGCAGAGGAACGGACAGGGGTTACTACGAGCAGTACTTC.